This record concerns one T cell receptor beta chain sequence. This record comes from a study of T cell changes during pregnancy in multiple sclerosis. CDR1 and CDR2 from the germline V gene are SGHAT and FQNNGV. The CDR3 is 11 amino acids. Trimming took 3 bases from V and 8 from J, leaving 5 bases between them. This table comes from immunoSEQ multiplex PCR, and its TCRdb copy is limited to in-frame clones, with some not included. The sample has 45,000 to 75,000 clones; more than 85% are singletons. The specimen comprised peripheral blood, sampled in the first trimester of pregnancy. J is TRBJ2-1 and V is TRBV11-2; D not resolved. The TCR was taken from a female donor with multiple sclerosis, enrolled in a pregnancy study. CDR3 nucleotide sequence: TGTGCCAGCAGCTTCACGGATGAGCAGTTCTTC. Its protein product is CASSFTDEQFF.